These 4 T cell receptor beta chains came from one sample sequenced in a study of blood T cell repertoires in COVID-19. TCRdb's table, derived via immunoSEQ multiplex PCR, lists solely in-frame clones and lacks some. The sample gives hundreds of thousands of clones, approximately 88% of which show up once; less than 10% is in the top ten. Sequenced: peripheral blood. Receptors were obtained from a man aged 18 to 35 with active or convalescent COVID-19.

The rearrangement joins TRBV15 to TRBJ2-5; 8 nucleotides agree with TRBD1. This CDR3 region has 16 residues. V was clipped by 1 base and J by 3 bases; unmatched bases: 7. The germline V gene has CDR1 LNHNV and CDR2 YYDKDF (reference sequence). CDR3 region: CATSRARQGKEETQYF. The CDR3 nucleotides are TGTGCCACCAGCAGAGCAAGACAGGGGAAGGAAGAGACCCAGTACTTC. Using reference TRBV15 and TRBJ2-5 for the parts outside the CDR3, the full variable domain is DAMVIQNPRYQVTQFGKPVTLSCSQTLNHNVMYWYQQKSSQAPKLLFHYYDKDFNNEADTPDNFQSRRPNTSFCFLDIRSPGLGDTAMYLCATSRARQGKEETQYFGPGTRLLVL.

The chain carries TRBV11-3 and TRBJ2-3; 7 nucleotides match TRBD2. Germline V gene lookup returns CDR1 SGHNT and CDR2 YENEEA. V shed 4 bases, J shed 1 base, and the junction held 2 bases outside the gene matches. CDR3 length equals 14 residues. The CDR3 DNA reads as TGTGCCAGCAGCTACCGGGGGGGCACAGATACGCAGTATTTT. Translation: CASSYRGGTDTQYF.

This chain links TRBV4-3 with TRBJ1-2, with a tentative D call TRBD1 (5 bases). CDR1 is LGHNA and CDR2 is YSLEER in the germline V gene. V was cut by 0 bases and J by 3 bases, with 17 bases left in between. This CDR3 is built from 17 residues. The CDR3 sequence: CASSQDSSGRGYYGYTF. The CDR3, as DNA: TGCGCCAGCAGCCAAGATAGTTCAGGGAGGGGCTACTATGGCTACACCTTC.

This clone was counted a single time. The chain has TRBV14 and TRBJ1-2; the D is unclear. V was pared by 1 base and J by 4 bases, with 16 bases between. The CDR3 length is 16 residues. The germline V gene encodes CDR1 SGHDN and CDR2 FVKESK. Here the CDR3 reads CASSQASRVEGYGYTF. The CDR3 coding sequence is TGTGCCAGCAGCCAAGCTTCCCGGGTAGAGGGCTATGGCTACACCTTC.